The source of this T cell receptor (beta chain) is a study of high-grade serous ovarian cancer treatment subgroups. Background on the study: Mean per sample: about 14,000 reads, several thousand unique TCR beta rearrangements.

Trimming took 2 bases from V and 1 from J, leaving 14 bases between them. Germline V lookup: CDR1 SGHTA, CDR2 FQGNSA. CDR3 size: 16 residues. General study findings and limits: TCR relatedness rose with neoantigen level and trended with mutation load.

Sequenced by immunoSEQ multiplex PCR; TCRdb stores in-frame clones only, minus some. The table records fewer than 20,000 clones, around 73% of them present only once. This clone was counted a single time. Its antigen remains unknown. Tumor samples were obtained before definitive surgery or chemotherapy. The sequenced sample was tumor tissue. This receptor was taken from a human donor with high-grade serous ovarian cancer. V usage is TRBV7-2 and J usage is TRBJ1-1, with D possibly being TRBD1 (6 bases). This chain's CDR3 is CASSLTVTRGNTEAFF. The CDR3 DNA sequence: TGTGCCAGCAGCTTAACTGTGACCAGGGGGAACACTGAAGCTTTCTTT.